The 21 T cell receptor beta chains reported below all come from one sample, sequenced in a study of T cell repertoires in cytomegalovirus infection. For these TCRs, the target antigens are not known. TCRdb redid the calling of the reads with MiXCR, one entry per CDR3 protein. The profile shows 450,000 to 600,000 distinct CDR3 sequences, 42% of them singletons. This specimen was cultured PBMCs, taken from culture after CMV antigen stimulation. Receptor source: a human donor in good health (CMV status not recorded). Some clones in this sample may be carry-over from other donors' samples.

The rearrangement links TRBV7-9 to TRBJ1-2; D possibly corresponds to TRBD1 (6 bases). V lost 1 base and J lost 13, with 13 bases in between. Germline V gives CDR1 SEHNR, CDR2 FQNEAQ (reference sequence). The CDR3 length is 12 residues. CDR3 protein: CASSLGDGGRTF. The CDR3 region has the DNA TGTGCCAGCAGCTTAGGAGATGGGGGGCGCACCTTC.

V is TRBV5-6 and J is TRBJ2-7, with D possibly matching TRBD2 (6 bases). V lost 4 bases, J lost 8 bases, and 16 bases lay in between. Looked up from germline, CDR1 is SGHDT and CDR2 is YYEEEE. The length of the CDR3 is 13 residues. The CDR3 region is CASSPGTPDKQYF. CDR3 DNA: TGTGCCAGCAGCCCGGGGACTCCCGACAAGCAGTACTTC.

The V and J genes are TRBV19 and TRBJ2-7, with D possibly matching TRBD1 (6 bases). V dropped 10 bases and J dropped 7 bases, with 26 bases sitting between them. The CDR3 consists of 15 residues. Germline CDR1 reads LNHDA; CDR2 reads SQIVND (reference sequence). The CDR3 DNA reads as TGTGCCACCCAACCCGGGAACGCAAGGGGGTCGGAGCAGTACTTC. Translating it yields CATQPGNARGSEQYF.

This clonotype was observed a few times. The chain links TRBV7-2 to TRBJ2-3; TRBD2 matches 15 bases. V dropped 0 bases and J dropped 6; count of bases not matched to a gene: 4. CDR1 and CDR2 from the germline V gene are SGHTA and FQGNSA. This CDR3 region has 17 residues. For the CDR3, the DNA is TGTGCCAGCAGCTTAGCGGGACTAGCGGGAGGTACTGATACGCAGTATTTT. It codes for CASSLAGLAGGTDTQYF.

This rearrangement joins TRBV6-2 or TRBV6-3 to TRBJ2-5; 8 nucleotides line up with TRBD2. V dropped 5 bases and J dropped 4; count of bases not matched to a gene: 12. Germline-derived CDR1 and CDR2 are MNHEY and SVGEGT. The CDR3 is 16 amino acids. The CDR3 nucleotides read TGTGCCAGCAGTACCTCCACCGGGACTAGGAGAGAGACCCAGTACTTC. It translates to CASSTSTGTRRETQYF.

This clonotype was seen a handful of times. CDR3 DNA sequence: TGTGCCAGCAGCTTCCCCAACCGGTACGGGATCCACGAGCAGTACTTC. Translating it yields CASSFPNRYGIHEQYF. The rearrangement uses TRBV7-2 and TRBJ2-7; TRBD2 is a possible D gene (5 bases). CDR1 SGHTA and CDR2 FQGNSA come from the germline V gene. V lost 3 bases to trimming and J lost 5 bases, with 20 bases between them. The CDR3 covers 16 residues.

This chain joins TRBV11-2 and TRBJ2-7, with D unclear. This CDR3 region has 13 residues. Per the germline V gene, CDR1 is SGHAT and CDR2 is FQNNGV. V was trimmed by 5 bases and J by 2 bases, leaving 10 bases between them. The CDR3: CASSREVPYEQYF. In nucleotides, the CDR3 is TGTGCCAGCAGCCGCGAGGTCCCCTACGAGCAGTACTTC.

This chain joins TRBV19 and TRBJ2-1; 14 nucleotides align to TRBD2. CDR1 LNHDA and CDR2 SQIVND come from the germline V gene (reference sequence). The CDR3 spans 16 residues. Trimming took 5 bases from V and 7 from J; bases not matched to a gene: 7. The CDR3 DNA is TGTGCCAGTAGTCACGCCGGGACTAGCGGGAGTAATGAGCAGTTCTTC. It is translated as CASSHAGTSGSNEQFF.

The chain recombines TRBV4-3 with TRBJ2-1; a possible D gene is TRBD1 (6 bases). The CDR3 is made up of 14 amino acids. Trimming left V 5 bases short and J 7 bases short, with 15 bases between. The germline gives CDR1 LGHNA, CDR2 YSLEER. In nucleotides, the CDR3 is TGCGCCAGCAGCTCCAATCGTAGGGGGAATGAGCAGTTCTTC. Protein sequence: CASSSNRRGNEQFF.

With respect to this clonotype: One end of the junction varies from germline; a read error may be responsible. The CDR3 DNA follows: TGTGCCAGCAGCTTAGGCCAAGAGATCCAGTACTTC. Translating gives CASSLGQEIQYF. This chain links TRBV7-6 with TRBJ2-5; D ambiguous. This CDR3 comprises 12 residues. CDR1 is SGHVS, CDR2 FNYEAQ, per germline.

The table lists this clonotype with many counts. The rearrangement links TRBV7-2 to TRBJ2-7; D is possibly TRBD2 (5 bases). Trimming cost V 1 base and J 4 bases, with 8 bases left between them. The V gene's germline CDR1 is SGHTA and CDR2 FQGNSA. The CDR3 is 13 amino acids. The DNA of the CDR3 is TGTGCCAGCAGCTTAGATGGGAGTTACGAGCAGTACTTC. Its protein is CASSLDGSYEQYF.

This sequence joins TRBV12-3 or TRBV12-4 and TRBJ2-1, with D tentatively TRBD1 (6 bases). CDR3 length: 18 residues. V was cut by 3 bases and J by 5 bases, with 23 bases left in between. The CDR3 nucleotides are TGTGCCAGCAGTTTCTTGGGGGCCCGTACCCTCAACCACAATGAGCAGTTCTTC. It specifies CASSFLGARTLNHNEQFF.

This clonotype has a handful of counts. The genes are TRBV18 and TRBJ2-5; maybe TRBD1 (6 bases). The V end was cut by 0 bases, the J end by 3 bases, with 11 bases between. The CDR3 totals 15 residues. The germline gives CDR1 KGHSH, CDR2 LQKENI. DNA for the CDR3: TGTGCCAGCTCACCACCGGGGCAGGGGAAAGAGACCCAGTACTTC. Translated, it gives CASSPPGQGKETQYF.

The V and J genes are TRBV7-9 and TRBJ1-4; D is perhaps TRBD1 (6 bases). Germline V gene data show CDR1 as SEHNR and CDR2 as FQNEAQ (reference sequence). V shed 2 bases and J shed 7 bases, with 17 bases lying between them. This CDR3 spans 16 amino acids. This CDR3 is CASSLSPLTGTEKLFF. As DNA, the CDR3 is TGTGCCAGCAGCTTATCCCCTCTAACAGGGACTGAAAAACTGTTTTTT.

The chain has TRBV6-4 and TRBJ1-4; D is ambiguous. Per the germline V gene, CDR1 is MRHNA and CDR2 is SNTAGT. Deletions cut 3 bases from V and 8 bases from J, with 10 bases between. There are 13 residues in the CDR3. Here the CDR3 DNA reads TGTGCCAGCAGTGAGGTGGTGGGGGAAAAACTGTTTTTT. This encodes CASSEVVGEKLFF.

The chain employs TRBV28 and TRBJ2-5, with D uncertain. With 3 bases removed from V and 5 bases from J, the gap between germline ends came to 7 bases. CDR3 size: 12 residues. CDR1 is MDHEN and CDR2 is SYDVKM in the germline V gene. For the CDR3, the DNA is TGTGCCAGCAGTTTTTCCGTGGAGACCCAGTACTTC. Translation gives CASSFSVETQYF.

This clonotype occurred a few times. This CDR3 is CASSLAGQGANDEQFF. CDR3 DNA: TGTGCCAGCAGCTTAGCGGGACAGGGGGCTAACGATGAGCAGTTCTTC. J is TRBJ2-1 and V is TRBV7-9, with 12 bases lining up with TRBD1. With 0 bases clipped from V and 8 bases from J, the junction kept 5 bases outside the gene matches. The CDR3 contains 16 residues. Germline values: CDR1 SEHNR, CDR2 FQNEAQ (reference sequence).

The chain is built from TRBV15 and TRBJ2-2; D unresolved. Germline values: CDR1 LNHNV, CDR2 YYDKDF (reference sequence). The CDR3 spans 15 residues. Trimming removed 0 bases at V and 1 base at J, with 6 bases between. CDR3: CATSRDNRNTGELFF. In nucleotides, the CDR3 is TGTGCCACCAGCAGAGATAACAGGAACACCGGGGAGCTGTTTTTT.

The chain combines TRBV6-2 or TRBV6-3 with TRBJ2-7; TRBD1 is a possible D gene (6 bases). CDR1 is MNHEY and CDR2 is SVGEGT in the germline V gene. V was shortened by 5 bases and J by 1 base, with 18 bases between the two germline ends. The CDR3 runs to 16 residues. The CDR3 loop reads CASSRGIRGTSYEQYF. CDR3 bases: TGTGCCAGCAGTAGGGGGATTCGGGGAACTTCCTACGAGCAGTACTTC.

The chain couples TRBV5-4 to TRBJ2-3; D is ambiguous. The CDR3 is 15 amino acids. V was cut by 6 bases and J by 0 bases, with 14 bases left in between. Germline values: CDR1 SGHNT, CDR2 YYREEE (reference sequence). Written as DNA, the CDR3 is TGTGCCAGCACCATGATAGATATTAGCACAGATACGCAGTATTTT. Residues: CASTMIDISTDTQYF.

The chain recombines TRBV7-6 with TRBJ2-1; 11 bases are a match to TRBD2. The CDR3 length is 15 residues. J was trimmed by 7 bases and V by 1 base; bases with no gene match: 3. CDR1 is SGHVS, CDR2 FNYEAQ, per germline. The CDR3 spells CASSLELAGANEQFF. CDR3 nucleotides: TGTGCCAGCAGCTTAGAACTAGCGGGAGCGAATGAGCAGTTCTTC.